This T cell receptor (beta chain) was sequenced in a study of cytomegalovirus exposure and HLA in healthy donors. Study overall: A subsequent analysis stated that the roughly 120 validation repertoires were run on the same platform as the 550 to 750 first-cohort repertoires.

Whole-study findings and limits: Subsequent analysis showed first-cohort TCR clusters tending to co-occur in 120 validation repertoires. For most TCR sequences rarity was the rule, although some public TCRs occurred in many donors.

About this clone itself: Its specificity is unknown.

Using immunoSEQ multiplex PCR, the repertoire was profiled, and TCRdb retains in-frame clones only, with some absent. The data hold some 170,000 clones, with 86% observed a single time. This TCR was recovered from a man between 18 and 29 years old in good health and CMV-seropositive. Material for sequencing was PBMCs.

The CDR3 protein is CASSYWTGNEQFF. The CDR3 DNA is TGTGCCAGCAGTTACTGGACAGGCAATGAGCAGTTCTTC. The chain couples TRBV6-5 to TRBJ2-1, with 7 bases that match TRBD1. This CDR3 comprises 13 residues. In germline, CDR1 is MNHEY, CDR2 SVGAGI. V lost 1 base to trimming and J lost 6 bases; unmatched junction nucleotides: 0.